This is a list of T cell receptor beta chains from one sample in a study of T cells of healthy individuals. TCRdb fed the 5' RACE reads into MiXCR, producing one record per CDR3 protein. The sample lists about 57,000 distinct CDR3 sequences, about 17% occurring once. The origin of the receptors is a human donor in good health. Each CDR3 is given with its conserved first and last residue. Expanded clones are given a class, and other clones once, few, many or no size at all.

- | TRBV15 | CATSSHRDSTYEQYF
few | TRBV4-1 | CASSPFLLQGPEAFF
medium-sized | TRBV19 | CASRLTSLSATTYEQYF
many | TRBV29-1 | CSVGLAGSSYNEQFF
few | TRBV6-1 | CASSVTSYEQYF
many | TRBV10-2 | CASSEARGETQYF
- | TRBV24-1 | CATSAGNTEAFF
many | TRBV20-1 | CSAPAGTGTDTF
many | TRBV9 | CASSPRSPGLGVGELFF
many | TRBV20-1 | CSASPRTGRTDTQYF
many | TRBV20-1 | CSGGGPQETQYF
- | TRBV11-2 | CASSSIGDYNSPLHF
many | TRBV24-1 | CATSGGVRANYGYTF
many | TRBV4-2 | CASSQDPAGARVVDNEQFF
many | TRBV25-1 | CASSESSYEQYF
many | TRBV4-3 | CASSQDGDRDNEQFF
many | TRBV11-2 | CASSLLALVSTDTQYF
many | TRBV3-1 | CASSPSQGGSPLHF
few | TRBV9 | CASSVVTDYGYTF
few | TRBV12-3/TRBV12-4 | CASSSRGRSSGNTIYF
- | TRBV9 | CASSARLGGTDTQYF
many | TRBV7-9 | CASSWISGRIGNEQFF
medium-sized | TRBV20-1 | CSATGARGGYGYTF
many | TRBV4-2 | CASSHEPGLQGETQYF
many | TRBV4-1 | CASSQDVDIQYF
many | TRBV7-9 | CASSNSGGPGDEQFF
few | TRBV27 | CASGPNYEQYF
many | TRBV12-5 | CASGLTGKGYQPQHF
few | TRBV7-9 | CASSYVGNEQYF
many | TRBV7-9 | CASSLGPGANSPLHF
many | TRBV30 | CAWSVRGYEQYF
few | TRBV27 | CASGGGFGTAETQYF
few | TRBV7-9 | CASSHGQGGSPLHF
few | TRBV9 | CASSAGLAGQSQETQYF
- | TRBV19 | CASRDGQMQYF
many | TRBV28 | CASSRGTIQETQYF
few | TRBV5-1 | CASSPLSAGGPDEQFF
many | TRBV20-1 | CSASEWDSQGHEQFF
many | TRBV5-6 | CASSGVTGAEKLFF
- | TRBV7-9 | CASSQGQNYGYTF
many | TRBV2 | CASRRDGTYEQYF
few | TRBV25-1 | CASSPRGGNEQFF
many | TRBV19 | CASSPSRDYYNEQFF
many | TRBV10-1 | CANQGGGGISNQPQHF
many | TRBV27 | CASSPSRGNQPQHF
- | TRBV4-2 | CASSQDRIGAGGDTQYF
few | TRBV18 | CASGRRGGGDYEQYF
- | TRBV24-1 | CATSDPQGYGYEQYF
- | TRBV10-3 | CAISGSSGDSSTDTQYF
many | TRBV6-5 | CASSPASNQPQHF
many | TRBV27 | CASSPKRGVRNEQFF
many | TRBV3-2 | CASSLQGLAGVYEQYF
once | TRBV27 | CASSSYSYGYTF
many | TRBV4-3 | CASSQAQGRYEKLFF
many | TRBV20-1 | CSASRDSSYEQYF
- | TRBV14 | CAGSGWEPGGEQFF
many | TRBV3-1 | CASSQQGSYEQYF
few | TRBV4-1 | CASSQRGTGSEKLFF
many | TRBV28 | CASRGRDRALETQYF